The rows below give T cell receptor beta chains drawn from one sample of a study of cytomegalovirus exposure and HLA in healthy donors. TCRdb keeps only in-frame clones here, not all; method: immunoSEQ multiplex PCR. The sample has over 120,000 clones, less than 85% seen once. Sequencing used PBMCs. These TCRs come from a woman aged 60 to 75 in good health and CMV-seropositive. The CDR3 runs from the conserved cysteine through the conserved F or W. A D gene is named only where the DNA matches it firmly. Size tells how often a clone was seen (once, few, many) or the class of an expanded clone, and some rows leave it out.

abundance,v_gene,d_gene,j_gene,CDR3aa,CDR3nt
-,TRBV6-5,TRBD1,TRBJ1-2,CASTRGGQINYGYTF,TGTGCCAGCACCCGAGGGGGACAGATTAACTATGGCTACACCTTC
-,TRBV19,TRBD1,TRBJ2-2,CASSVSQGSAGELFF,TGTGCCAGTAGTGTCTCACAGGGGAGCGCCGGGGAGCTGTTTTTT
-,TRBV5-4,TRBD2,TRBJ2-5,CASSFGTSGRGQETQYF,TGTGCCAGCAGCTTTGGGACTAGCGGGAGAGGACAAGAGACCCAGTACTTC
-,TRBV2,TRBD2,TRBJ2-3,CASSDRGRASDTQYF,TGTGCCAGCAGTGACCGCGGGAGGGCATCAGATACGCAGTATTTT
-,TRBV19,TRBD2,TRBJ2-4,CASSMGGTSGRRDIQYF,TGTGCCAGTAGTATGGGTGGGACTAGCGGGAGGAGAGACATTCAGTACTTC
-,TRBV6-5,TRBD1,TRBJ1-1,CASSFRQGPTEAFF,TGTGCCAGCAGTTTCCGACAGGGTCCCACTGAAGCTTTCTTT
-,TRBV7-9,-,TRBJ1-1,CASSLMTPMNTEAFF,TGTGCCAGCAGCTTAATGACACCAATGAACACTGAAGCTTTCTTT
few,TRBV7-7,-,TRBJ2-3,CASSLTGKQDTQYF,TGTGCCAGCAGCTTAACGGGAAAGCAAGATACGCAGTATTTT
-,TRBV9,-,TRBJ1-3,CASSVGSRVFSGNTIYF,TGTGCCAGCAGCGTAGGGTCCAGGGTGTTTTCTGGAAACACCATATATTTT
few,TRBV5-6,TRBD2,TRBJ2-3,CASSLGLAASTDTQYF,TGTGCCAGCAGCTTGGGACTAGCGGCTAGCACAGATACGCAGTATTTT
-,TRBV5-4,TRBD2,TRBJ2-1,CASSGGLAGSYNEQFF,TGTGCCAGCAGCGGGGGACTAGCGGGGTCCTACAATGAGCAGTTCTTC
-,TRBV19,-,TRBJ2-3,CASSIGTGLGTDTQYF,TGTGCCAGTAGTATAGGCACAGGGTTGGGCACAGATACGCAGTATTTT
few,TRBV30,TRBD1,TRBJ2-7,CAWSEGTGGPYEQYF,TGTGCCTGGAGCGAAGGGACAGGGGGCCCCTACGAGCAGTACTTC
-,TRBV28,-,TRBJ1-5,CASSHGQRHQPQHF,TGTGCCAGCAGCCACGGACAGCGCCATCAGCCCCAGCATTTT
-,TRBV5-1,TRBD1,TRBJ1-4,CASSAGTGAVALFF,TGCGCCAGCAGCGCCGGGACAGGGGCCGTCGCGCTGTTTTTT
-,TRBV4-1,TRBD2,TRBJ2-3,CASSGASHSGRYTDTQYF,TGCGCCAGCTCTGGGGCTAGTCATAGCGGGAGGTACACAGATACGCAGTATTTT
-,TRBV2,-,TRBJ1-3,CASRRGAISGNTIYF,TGTGCCAGCAGACGGGGGGCGATCTCTGGAAACACCATATATTTT
-,TRBV7-9,-,TRBJ1-1,CASSLGYLMNTEAFF,TGTGCCAGCAGCTTAGGGTACCTAATGAACACTGAAGCTTTCTTT
-,TRBV6-1,TRBD2,TRBJ2-7,CASSGSGSVLGAYEQYF,TGTGCCAGCAGTGGTAGCGGGAGTGTCTTGGGGGCCTACGAGCAGTACTTC
-,TRBV7-9,TRBD2,TRBJ2-1,CASSSSAGARNNEQFF,TGTGCCAGCAGCTCCTCAGCGGGAGCACGTAACAATGAGCAGTTCTTC
-,TRBV19,TRBD1,TRBJ2-2,CASSSGQGKNTGELFF,TGTGCCAGTAGCTCGGGACAGGGGAAAAACACCGGGGAGCTGTTTTTT
-,TRBV19,-,TRBJ1-1,CASSLEGRGAEAFF,TGTGCCAGTAGTTTAGAGGGTAGGGGTGCTGAAGCTTTCTTT
-,TRBV20-1,-,TRBJ2-1,CSGRGPRGQFF,TGCAGTGGGCGCGGTCCCAGGGGGCAGTTCTTC
-,TRBV28,-,TRBJ2-5,CASSLWGRGETQYF,TGTGCCAGCAGTTTATGGGGTCGAGGAGAGACCCAGTACTTC
-,TRBV5-4,TRBD2,TRBJ2-3,CASSLKRAGGTDTQYF,TGTGCCAGCAGCTTGAAACGAGCGGGAGGCACAGATACGCAGTATTTT
few,TRBV20-1,-,TRBJ2-5,CSARESGTQYF,TGCAGTGCTAGAGAATCAGGGACCCAGTACTTC
-,TRBV7-2,-,TRBJ1-1,CASSLPTTGTAEAFF,TGTGCCAGCAGCCTACCAACAACAGGGACCGCTGAAGCTTTCTTT
-,TRBV10-2,TRBD2,TRBJ2-1,CASRTSGAGEQFF,TGCGCCAGCCGGACTAGCGGGGCGGGTGAGCAGTTCTTC
few,TRBV6-1,-,TRBJ1-1,CASRGGEAFF,TGTGCCAGCAGGGGGGGAGAAGCTTTCTTT
-,TRBV5-6,-,TRBJ1-5,CASSLGLGNQPQHF,TGTGCCAGCAGCTTGGGACTTGGGAATCAGCCCCAGCATTTT
-,TRBV10-1,-,TRBJ1-1,CASSEGGTEAFF,TGCGCCAGCAGTGAAGGGGGCACTGAAGCTTTCTTT